Following are 14 T cell receptor beta chains from one sample sequenced in a study of radiotherapy plus CTLA-4 blockade in lung cancer. Some clones are missing from TCRdb's copy, which holds only in-frame ones; the method was immunoSEQ multiplex PCR. The data contain about 43,000 clones, approximately 67% of them singletons. The source was peripheral blood, collected from a patient treated with radiotherapy plus ipilimumab. The receptors derive from a human donor with non-small cell lung cancer who had a partial response to radiotherapy plus ipilimumab.

V and J are TRBV19 and TRBJ1-3; D is undetermined. This CDR3 has 14 amino acids. Between the trimmed V and J ends, which lost 1 base and 3 bases, there was a span of 7 bases. Germline V gene sequence: CDR1 LNHDA, CDR2 SQIVND (reference sequence). For the CDR3, the DNA is TGTGCCAGTAGTATAGCGGGTTTTGGAAACACCATATATTTT. Its protein product is CASSIAGFGNTIYF.

This clone has more than one count but fewer than ten. This chain joins TRBV7-9 and TRBJ1-4; D is uncertain. CDR3 length equals 14 residues. Per the germline V gene, CDR1 is SEHNR and CDR2 is FQNEAQ (reference sequence). Trimming shortened V by 6 bases and J by 0 bases, and 8 bases separated the two germline ends. Here the CDR3 reads CASRRDTTNEKLFF. DNA of the CDR3: TGTGCCAGCAGGAGAGACACAACTAATGAAAAACTGTTTTTT.

The chain carries TRBV6-1 and TRBJ1-5; D not resolved. Trimming stripped 6 bases from V and 5 bases from J, with 11 bases between. Germline loops: CDR1 MNHNS, CDR2 SASEGT. This CDR3 has 13 residues. DNA for the CDR3: TGTGCCAGCAGAGGAGCCTGGGATCAGCCCCAGCATTTT. Amino acids: CASRGAWDQPQHF.

The CDR3 is CASSYPGGKVGELFF. The CDR3 DNA follows: TGTGCCAGCAGTTACCCGGGGGGGAAAGTCGGGGAGCTGTTTTTT. This rearrangement joins TRBV6-5 to TRBJ2-2; 8 bases are shared with TRBD2. V lost 2 bases, J lost 7 bases, and 6 bases stayed unmatched. Germline CDR1 MNHEY, CDR2 SVGAGI. This CDR3 spans 15 amino acids.

V and J are TRBV2 and TRBJ1-2; TRBD1 agrees at 7 bases. J lost 4 bases, V lost 7 bases, and 6 bases had no gene match. Germline loops: CDR1 SNHLY, CDR2 FYNNEI. This CDR3 contains 13 residues. The chain's CDR3 is CASMSPGGYGYTF. CDR3 nucleotide sequence: TGTGCCAGCATGAGTCCAGGGGGCTATGGCTACACCTTC.

The chain recombines TRBV27 with TRBJ2-7; D unresolved. The CDR3 extends over 11 amino acids. Trimming removed 6 bases from V and 5 bases from J, with 8 bases in between. CDR1 MNHEY and CDR2 SMNVEV come from the germline V gene (reference sequence). The CDR3 reads CASRQQNEQYF. The CDR3 nucleotides read TGTGCCAGCAGGCAACAAAACGAGCAGTACTTC.

The rearrangement links TRBV19 to TRBJ1-2; TRBD1 might be the D (5 bases). This CDR3 is built from 15 residues. From germline, CDR1 is LNHDA and CDR2 SQIVND (reference sequence). V gave up 6 bases and J gave up 7 bases, with 21 bases separating them. The chain's CDR3 is CASRPSGTAVVGYTF. The CDR3 DNA follows: TGTGCCAGTAGGCCATCCGGGACTGCGGTAGTTGGCTACACCTTC.

This clone is deemed medium-sized. This chain uses TRBV23-1 with TRBJ1-2; D perhaps matches TRBD1 (6 bases). TRBV23-1 counts as an open reading frame of uncertain function. The length of the CDR3 is 17 residues. V lost 7 bases to trimming and J lost 2 bases, with 23 bases between them. In DNA, the CDR3 is TGCGCCAGCATCCGAGCGGGACACAACGACGCAAACTATGGCTACACCTTC. This gives the protein CASIRAGHNDANYGYTF.

V and J are TRBV28 and TRBJ1-5; D gene unclear. The CDR3 sequence is 15 residues long. Per germline, CDR1 MDHEN and CDR2 SYDVKM. V lost 3 bases to trimming and J lost 6 bases, with 15 bases between them. The chain's CDR3 is CASSLILGGGQPQHF. For the CDR3, the DNA is TGTGCCAGCAGTTTGATTTTGGGTGGAGGTCAGCCCCAGCATTTT.

The chain uses TRBV9 and TRBJ2-1, with a weak D call TRBD1 (5 bases). V was clipped by 3 bases and J by 5 bases, with 9 bases between them. This CDR3 is 13 amino acids long. The V gene's germline CDR1 is SGDLS and CDR2 YYNGEE. In DNA, the CDR3 is TGTGCCAGCAGCGCCAGGGCCGACAATGAGCAGTTCTTC. Translating gives CASSARADNEQFF.

The chain uses TRBV9 and TRBJ2-3, with a possible D match to TRBD2 (6 bases). Germline CDR1 reads SGDLS; CDR2 reads YYNGEE. The CDR3 has 13 residues. Trimming removed 5 bases from V and 2 bases from J, with 9 bases in between. For the CDR3, the DNA is TGTGCCAGCAGAGGCGGGGACACAGATACGCAGTATTTT. Protein: CASRGGDTDTQYF.

The chain recombines TRBV7-2 with TRBJ1-3; the D gene is possibly TRBD1 (6 bases). Germline CDR1 reads SGHTA; CDR2 reads FQGNSA. The V gene lost 6 bases and the J gene lost 3 bases, with 9 bases spanning the gap. The CDR3 consists of 13 residues. The CDR3 loop is CASSGQIGNTIYF. The CDR3 DNA reads as TGTGCCAGCAGTGGACAGATTGGAAACACCATATATTTT.

The chain employs TRBV27 and TRBJ1-4; 10 bases match TRBD1. V lost 0 bases and J lost 2; bases outside the gene matches: 3. Germline CDR1 MNHEY, CDR2 SMNVEV (reference sequence). This CDR3 comprises 17 residues. The CDR3 DNA follows: TGTGCCAGCAGTTTATCGACAGGGGGCGCGACTAATGAAAAACTGTTTTTT. It specifies CASSLSTGGATNEKLFF.

This chain joins TRBV25-1 and TRBJ2-3; 8 bases are shared with TRBD2. CDR1 MGHDK and CDR2 SYGVNS come from the germline V gene. The CDR3 has 16 residues. Trimming at V came to 0 bases and at J to 2 bases, leaving 4 bases not matched to a gene. CDR3 nucleotides: TGTGCCAGCAGTGAATACACTAGCGGATACACAGATACGCAGTATTTT. Its translation is CASSEYTSGYTDTQYF.